The 22 T cell receptor beta chains below were found in one sample sequenced in a study of blood T cell repertoires in COVID-19. Clones were sequenced by immunoSEQ multiplex PCR, and TCRdb holds only the in-frame ones, with some missing. This sample carries just under 150,000 clones, approximately 89% of them seen once, and the ten largest clones take roughly 1.5%. The sequenced material came from peripheral blood. These receptors came from a human donor in a cohort sampled during active COVID-19.

The chain carries TRBV30 and TRBJ1-5; D remains ambiguous. Germline assignment: CDR1 GTSNPN and CDR2 SVGIG (reference sequence). This CDR3 has 15 residues. Trimming cost V 2 bases and J 1 base, with 12 bases left between them. CDR3 bases: TGTGCCTGGAGTCGGACTGCCTTGAGCAATCAGCCCCAGCATTTT. It yields the protein CAWSRTALSNQPQHF.

This sequence joins TRBV4-1 and TRBJ1-2, with 7 nucleotides matching TRBD1. The J segment lost 6 bases and the V segment lost 3 bases, leaving 7 bases of the junction unmatched. This CDR3 spans 14 amino acids. Germline values: CDR1 MGHRA, CDR2 YSYEKL. The CDR3 protein is CASSHRRQGDGYTF. CDR3 coding DNA: TGCGCCAGCAGCCACCGCCGCCAGGGGGATGGCTACACCTTC.

The J gene is TRBJ1-1, the V gene TRBV5-1; 8 nucleotides align to TRBD1. From germline, CDR1 is SGHRS and CDR2 YFSETQ. The CDR3 contains 14 residues. Trimming cost V 4 bases and J 1 base; bases outside gene matches: 3. The CDR3 loop reads CASSPGQGNTEAFF. The CDR3, as DNA: TGCGCCAGCAGCCCAGGACAGGGGAACACTGAAGCTTTCTTT.

V and J are TRBV9 and TRBJ2-5; no definite D call. V was clipped by 1 base and J by 2 bases, with 6 bases between them. Looked up from germline, CDR1 is SGDLS and CDR2 is YYNGEE. The CDR3 runs to 13 residues. DNA of the CDR3: TGTGCCAGCAGCGTAAGCAGGCAAGAGACCCAGTACTTC. Translation gives CASSVSRQETQYF. The variable domain in full, completed from reference TRBV9 and TRBJ2-5, reads DSGVTQTPKHLITATGQRVTLRCSPRSGDLSVYWYQQSLDQGLQFLIQYYNGEERAKGNILERFSAQQFPDLHSELNLSSLELGDSALYFCASSVSRQETQYFGPGTRLLVL.

The table lists this clone with a few counts. The CDR3 coding sequence is TGTGCCAGCAGCTTTGCGGGAATCTACAATGAGCAGTTCTTC. This translates into CASSFAGIYNEQFF. The chain joins TRBV7-3 to TRBJ2-1; weak D call: TRBD2 (6 bases). This CDR3 region has 14 residues. V shed 3 bases and J shed 3 bases, with 9 bases lying between them. CDR1 and CDR2 (germline): SGHTA, FQGTGA.

The chain has TRBV6-5 and TRBJ2-5; the match to TRBD1 covers 8 bases. In germline, CDR1 is MNHEY, CDR2 SVGAGI. V shed 4 bases, J shed 2 bases, and the junction held 9 bases outside the gene matches. The CDR3 has 16 residues. The CDR3 is CASSFNRGAAQETQYF. In nucleotides, the CDR3 is TGTGCCAGCAGTTTTAACAGGGGGGCCGCGCAAGAGACCCAGTACTTC.

This chain uses TRBV28 with TRBJ1-2, with a tentative D call TRBD1 (6 bases). Germline lookup yields CDR1 MDHEN and CDR2 SYDVKM. Trimming stripped 5 bases from V and 8 bases from J, with 18 bases between. The CDR3 length is 14 residues. The CDR3 nucleotides read TGTGCCAGCAGTCGCCTCCGGACAGAATTGGGCTACACCTTC. It encodes CASSRLRTELGYTF.

The chain has TRBV5-4 and TRBJ2-7; 9 bases are a match to TRBD1. Germline lookup yields CDR1 SGHNT and CDR2 YYREEE (reference sequence). V was pared by 3 bases and J by 0 bases, with 4 bases of the junction left unmatched. CDR3 length: 15 amino acids. CDR3 loop: CASSWGQGGSYEQYF. The CDR3 nucleotides read TGTGCCAGCAGCTGGGGACAGGGAGGCTCCTACGAGCAGTACTTC.

The chain links TRBV6-2 or TRBV6-3 to TRBJ2-7; D gene ambiguous. V shed 0 bases and J shed 7 bases, with 7 bases lying between them. In germline, CDR1 is MNHEY, CDR2 SVGEGT. The CDR3 has 12 residues. CDR3 bases: TGTGCCAGCAGTTACTCGATCCGGGAGCAGTACTTC. Its protein product is CASSYSIREQYF.

This sequence joins TRBV5-1 and TRBJ1-2, with 10 bases fitting TRBD1. Germline V lookup: CDR1 SGHRS, CDR2 YFSETQ. The V segment lost 4 bases and the J segment 1 base; nucleotides outside the gene matches: 7. The CDR3 loop spans 16 amino acids. This chain's CDR3 is CASSRGTGDFNYGYTF. The CDR3 bases are TGCGCCAGCAGCAGGGGGACAGGGGACTTTAACTATGGCTACACCTTC.

The V gene is TRBV12-3 or TRBV12-4, the J gene TRBJ1-5; a possible D gene is TRBD1 (5 bases). V was trimmed by 6 bases and J by 6 bases, leaving 12 bases between them. The CDR3 runs 13 residues. In DNA, the CDR3 is TGTGCCAGCAGACAGGAGCCGGGTCAGCCCCAGCATTTT. Protein sequence: CASRQEPGQPQHF.

This chain connects TRBV2 to TRBJ2-1, with D hard to call. V was cut by 1 base and J by 2 bases, with 9 bases left in between. Germline CDR1 and CDR2: SNHLY and FYNNEI. There are 15 residues in the CDR3. Here the CDR3 DNA reads TGTGCCAGCAGTGAAGAAACAGTAACCTACAATGAGCAGTTCTTC. Translation: CASSEETVTYNEQFF.

The chain employs TRBV5-6 and TRBJ1-1; the D is unclear. This CDR3 spans 14 amino acids. The V end lost 0 bases, the J end lost 4 bases, and 10 bases lay between the germline ends. Germline V gene sequence: CDR1 SGHDT, CDR2 YYEEEE. The CDR3 sequence is CASSLGAFGTEAFF. The CDR3, as DNA: TGTGCCAGCAGCTTGGGGGCTTTTGGCACTGAAGCTTTCTTT.

This clone occurred once. V usage is TRBV7-2 and J usage is TRBJ2-7; possible D gene TRBD1, 6 bases. CDR1 is SGHTA, CDR2 FQGNSA, per germline. This CDR3 is 16 amino acids long. Trimming took off 2 bases at V and 3 bases at J, with 17 bases between the two ends. CDR3 sequence reads: CASSLRGGRSGYEQYF. DNA of the CDR3: TGTGCCAGCAGCTTACGTGGGGGCCGTTCAGGCTACGAGCAGTACTTC.

The chain employs TRBV11-2 and TRBJ2-7; D might be TRBD1 (6 bases). CDR1 and CDR2 (germline): SGHAT, FQNNGV. The CDR3 sequence is 16 residues long. V lost 5 bases and J 1 base, leaving 18 bases between the germline ends. The CDR3 loop is CASSPSTGAKSYEQYF. In DNA, the CDR3 is TGTGCCAGCAGCCCGTCGACAGGCGCCAAATCCTACGAGCAGTACTTC.

This chain links TRBV4-3 with TRBJ2-2; D might be TRBD1 (6 bases). The length of the CDR3 is 15 residues. V gave up 0 bases and J gave up 4 bases, with 9 bases separating them. Per the germline V gene, CDR1 is LGHNA and CDR2 is YSLEER. CDR3 nucleotides: TGCGCCAGCAGCCAAGAATGGACAGCCACCGGGGAGCTGTTTTTT. Translation: CASSQEWTATGELFF.

V and J are TRBV7-3 and TRBJ2-3, with 7 bases matching TRBD2. V shed 4 bases and J 2 bases; nucleotides not matched to a gene: 6. CDR1 and CDR2 (germline): SGHTA, FQGTGA. The CDR3 contains 15 residues. The CDR3 nucleotides read TGTGCCAGCAGCTGGAGCGGGGCGCTCACAGATACGCAGTATTTT. It is translated as CASSWSGALTDTQYF. Based on the CDR3 plus reference TRBV7-3 and TRBJ2-3, the full variable domain is GAGVSQTPSNKVTEKGKYVELRCDPISGHTALYWYRQSLGQGPEFLIYFQGTGAADDSGLPNDRFFAVRPEGSVSTLKIQRTERGDSAVYLCASSWSGALTDTQYFGPGTRLTVL.

The V gene is TRBV12-5, the J gene TRBJ1-4; 11 nucleotides line up with TRBD1. The V gene's germline CDR1 is LGHNT and CDR2 FRNRAP. This CDR3 is built from 14 residues. J gave up 8 bases and V 4 bases, and 3 bases lay outside the gene matches. CDR3 sequence reads: CASGSGQGAEKLFF. CDR3 sequence (DNA): TGTGCTAGTGGTTCCGGACAGGGGGCGGAAAAACTGTTTTTT.

This chain joins TRBV20-1 and TRBJ2-5; TRBD2 agrees at 16 bases. The CDR3 is 18 amino acids. Germline CDR1 is DFQATT and CDR2 is SNEGSKA (reference sequence). V gave up 3 bases and J gave up 0 bases; unmatched junction bases: 7. The CDR3 DNA reads TGCAGTGCTAGTAAGGGACTAGCGGGGGGGCTCGACCAAGAGACCCAGTACTTC. It encodes CSASKGLAGGLDQETQYF.

V usage is TRBV6-5 and J usage is TRBJ1-1; maybe TRBD1 (6 bases). Trimming pared 10 bases from V and 10 bases from J, leaving 13 bases between. This CDR3 is built from 10 residues. Germline lookup yields CDR1 MNHEY and CDR2 SVGAGI. CDR3 loop: CATHRERAFF. The CDR3 bases are TGTGCCACTCACAGGGAGCGAGCTTTCTTT.

This sequence joins TRBV12-3 or TRBV12-4 and TRBJ1-1; D remains unclear. Trimming took off 3 bases at V and 4 bases at J, with 6 bases between the two ends. The CDR3 loop spans 12 amino acids. Here the CDR3 DNA reads TGTGCCAGCAGTTTCCACGGCACTGAAGCTTTCTTT. Translating it yields CASSFHGTEAFF.

This clone was recorded a few times. This chain uses TRBV27 with TRBJ2-1; 9 bases are a match to TRBD1. J gave up 6 bases and V 6 bases, and 6 bases lay outside the gene matches. The CDR3 totals 14 residues. Germline V CDR1 and CDR2: MNHEY, SMNVEV (reference sequence). CDR3 loop: CASRNRDRANEQFF. The CDR3 DNA reads TGTGCCAGCAGGAACCGGGACAGGGCCAATGAGCAGTTCTTC.